These 2 T cell receptor beta chains came from one sample sequenced in a study of cytomegalovirus exposure and HLA in healthy donors. PCR primers comprised 60 Vbeta and 13 Jbeta primers. Repertoires were generated with immunoSEQ multiplex PCR, while TCRdb's copy carries only in-frame clones and drops some. Of around 150,000 clones listed, about 71% are singletons. Sequencing input: PBMCs. These receptor sequences come from a woman aged 25-40 years in good health and CMV-seronegative.

V and J are TRBV5-6 and TRBJ1-6, with D possibly being TRBD1 (5 bases). CDR1 SGHDT and CDR2 YYEEEE come from the germline V gene. The V and J ends lost 7 bases and 6 bases respectively, with 14 bases between them. CDR3 size: 14 residues. The CDR3 reads CASGRRDSNSPLHF. CDR3 coding DNA: TGTGCCAGCGGCAGACGGGACTCTAATTCACCCCTCCACTTT.

This clone was recorded a few times. The CDR3 loop is CASSRLWGGSTDTQYF. CDR3 bases: TGTGCCAGTAGCCGCCTGTGGGGCGGAAGCACAGATACGCAGTATTTT. The chain combines TRBV19 with TRBJ2-3, with D tentatively TRBD1 (5 bases). With 6 bases removed from V and 0 bases from J, the gap between germline ends came to 16 bases. The germline V gene has CDR1 LNHDA and CDR2 SQIVND (reference sequence). The CDR3 loop spans 16 amino acids. Together with reference TRBV19 and TRBJ2-3, the CDR3 gives the full variable domain: DGGITQSPKYLFRKEGQNVTLSCEQNLNHDAMYWYRQDPGQGLRLIYYSQIVNDFQKGDIAEGYSVSREKKESFPLTVTSAQKNPTAFYLCASSRLWGGSTDTQYFGPGTRLTVL.